This T cell receptor beta chain derives from a study of blood T cells in healthy people across ages (dated by TCRdb to 2015 to 2017). With respect to the entire study: In model experiments, template switching captured roughly one uniquely barcoded TCR beta cDNA molecule for every two T cells. Donors were grouped into four age groups: young (average roughly 15 years), middle-aged (39), aged (around 66) and long-lived (just over 80). To avoid experimental bias, donors of different ages were distributed randomly across sequencing lanes. For two donors (one aged 18 to 29 and one aged 80 or older), the study analyzed two additional independent replicas of 1 million unique cDNA reads from the same blood draw. To track age-related changes in TCR beta repertoire diversity, the study relied on deep sequencing normalized with unique cDNA molecular identifiers.

CDR1 and CDR2, looked up from the germline V gene, are SGHRS and YFSETQ. Trimming takes 1 base off V and 10 bases off J; junction bases not matched to a gene: 7. The cysteine opens and the phenylalanine closes a CDR3 of 14 amino acids. The read is trimmed to its CDR3 DNA, 42 bases read in frame from base 1. Summary of the overall study and its limitations: Compared with the aged group, the long-lived group had more naive CD4+ T cells, fewer expanded clones and increased TCR diversity, suggesting age selection. Observed TCR beta diversity per million T cells fell roughly linearly with age, and a significant reduction was already apparent by age around 44. Bulk unsorted PBMC profiling prevented conclusive comparison of naive and antigen-experienced compartments. Estimates of total diversity based on one million sequenced T cells were considered lower bounds and underestimates. The CMV infection status of donors was not known, potentially confounding age-related changes in expanded clonotypes. A strong correlation was found between observed TCR beta diversity and the percentage of naive T cells measured by flow cytometry.

Library prep was done by 5' RACE. The data were produced on an Illumina HiSeq 2500. A second PCR of about 6 to 11 cycles was run with a J-beta primer mix and a sample-barcoded 5' primer. A template-switch 5' adaptor carrying 12 random nucleotides introduced a unique molecular identifier onto each TCR beta cDNA molecule. Each sample yielded at least 3 million CDR3-containing paired-end reads. All of the RNA was converted into first-strand cDNA using the Mint cDNA synthesis kit, with a TRBC-specific oligonucleotide serving as the primer. Following uracil-DNA glycosylase treatment, all cDNA underwent a first 18-cycle PCR with the universal primers M1SS and BC2_uni_R. Under the source paper's analysis protocol: Normalization of each sample was performed by random selection of 1 million high-quality reads, each carrying a distinct molecular identifier. Instead of being binned into consensus sequences, reads with shared molecular identifiers were discarded. MiTCR, with a Q25 quality threshold and the strictest error-elimination algorithm, was used for CDR3 identification, clonotype clustering and error correction. A nonparametric unseen species model with Euler transformation was used to estimate a lower bound on total TCR beta diversity. In TCRdb, the public reads were trimmed at Q25 with fastp and aligned with MiXCR, with productive beta chains retained. When rows share a CDR3 protein, they turn into one entry using the most common DNA and genes. The V and J calls here are based on TCRdb, not the publication. The sample table contains around 320,000 distinct CDR3 sequences; only one count was recorded for roughly 26% of them. Approximately 28% of the sample comes from the top ten.

Donors were about 36 systemically healthy Caucasian individuals from Russia aged roughly 6 to 95 years. Approximately 10 milliliters of peripheral blood were collected from each donor into EDTA-treated Vacutainer tubes. Ficoll-Paque density-gradient centrifugation was used to isolate PBMCs, with at least 7 million obtained per sample. Trizol reagent was used to extract total RNA from the PBMCs, yielding at least 5 micrograms per sample. The percentages of naive CD45RAhigh/CD27high T cells were determined by flow cytometry on a PBMC aliquot from every donor. This clonotype has just a few counts. What antigen it recognizes has not been identified. No base quality information exists; no much larger clone differs at one position.

Here the chain combines TRBV5-1 and TRBJ1-4, and 7 bases in between align with TRBD1. Material for sequencing was blood. The sequence came from a woman aged 70 to 79 in good health. The CDR3 has the sequence CASSLTGEEGKLFF. The DNA sequence is TGCGCCAGCAGCTTGACAGGGGAAGAGGGAAAACTGTTTTTT.